What follows are 32 T cell receptor beta chains derived from one specimen sequenced in a study of molecular identifiers for immune sequencing clone quantification. Via MiXCR, TCRdb re-called the PCR reads, giving one row per CDR3 protein. The sample lists 250,000 to 350,000 distinct CDR3 sequences; over 20% were seen once. The specimen sequenced was naive CD8+ T cells from blood, with Jurkat cell RNA spiked in. This sample's subset: FACS-sorted CD8+CD4-CCR7+CD45RA+ naive T cells. These receptors were taken from a human donor in good health. Some libraries in this study had Jurkat cell RNA spiked in.

This chain links TRBV11-2 with TRBJ2-3, with 12 bases lining up with TRBD2. The germline CDR1 and CDR2 sequences are SGHAT and FQNNGV. After removal of 4 bases from V and 4 bases from J, the junction contained 9 bases not matched to a gene. The CDR3 has 17 amino acids. CDR3 amino acids: CASSSTRLAGDADTQYF. CDR3 in DNA: TGTGCCAGCAGCTCCACCCGACTAGCGGGGGATGCAGATACGCAGTATTTT.

This clonotype was observed many times. The genes are TRBV6-2 or TRBV6-3 and TRBJ1-1; no definite D call. The ends were cut back, 7 bases at V and 4 bases at J, with 7 bases in the middle. The length of the CDR3 is 11 residues. Germline V CDR1 and CDR2: MNHEY, SVGEGT. DNA for the CDR3: TGTGCCAGCATCCAGGCCACTGAAGCTTTCTTT. This codes for CASIQATEAFF.

This clonotype was seen ten or more times. This sequence joins TRBV4-1 and TRBJ2-7; D not certain. The CDR3 contains 13 residues. Trimming left V 1 base short and J 4 bases short, with 8 bases between. In germline, CDR1 is MGHRA, CDR2 YSYEKL. CDR3 sequence: CASSQVSYYEQYF. DNA of the CDR3: TGCGCCAGCAGCCAAGTCAGCTATTACGAGCAGTACTTC.

This clonotype was observed many times. The chain recombines TRBV10-2 with TRBJ1-5; D is unclear. The CDR3 extends over 13 amino acids. Germline V gene sequence: CDR1 WSHSY, CDR2 SAAADI. CDR3 sequence reads: CASAMYSNQPQHF. The CDR3 DNA reads as TGCGCAAGCGCCATGTATAGCAATCAGCCCCAGCATTTT.

As regards this clonotype: Given a much more abundant clone one base away, this may be a read error. This CDR3 reads CASSFESDEQCF. DNA of the CDR3: TGTGCCAGCAGCTTCGAGAGCGACGAGCAGTGCTTC. This sequence joins TRBV7-6 and TRBJ2-7; D remains unclear. The CDR3 is made up of 12 amino acids. Germline V CDR1 and CDR2: SGHVS, FNYEAQ.

The V and J genes are TRBV4-3 and TRBJ2-7; perhaps TRBD1 as D (6 bases). Trimming took off 3 bases at V and 3 bases at J, with 15 bases between the two ends. The CDR3 runs 15 residues. Germline lookup yields CDR1 LGHNA and CDR2 YSLEER. CDR3: CASSQDSSPNYEQYF. DNA for the CDR3: TGCGCCAGCAGCCAGGACAGTTCCCCTAACTACGAGCAGTACTTC.

This clonotype was counted between two and nine times. This chain uses TRBV27 with TRBJ2-3, with 9 bases that match TRBD2. The germline CDR1 and CDR2 sequences are MNHEY and SMNVEV (reference sequence). The CDR3 totals 18 residues. Losses at the gene ends were 4 bases for V and 0 bases for J; bases not matched to a gene: 11. CDR3: CASSWGLAGSTSTDTQYF. CDR3 in DNA: TGTGCCAGCAGTTGGGGGCTAGCGGGATCCACTAGCACAGATACGCAGTATTTT.

Many counts were recorded for this clonotype. This chain links TRBV6-2 or TRBV6-3 with TRBJ2-2, with 8 bases lining up with TRBD1. V gave up 10 bases and J gave up 2 bases; unmatched junction bases: 9. Germline-derived CDR1 and CDR2 are MNHEY and SVGEGT. This CDR3 comprises 15 residues. The CDR3 loop reads CATSNDRGNTGELFF. The CDR3 region has the DNA TGTGCCACATCGAATGACAGGGGAAACACCGGGGAGCTGTTTTTT.

The rearrangement uses TRBV14 and TRBJ1-3; D is ambiguous. The CDR3 covers 20 residues. The V gene's germline CDR1 is SGHDN and CDR2 FVKESK. Trimming cost V 0 bases and J 2 bases, with 23 bases left between them. The DNA of the CDR3 is TGTGCCAGCAGCCAAGATCTGACTCCGAGGCTTTCGGGTCCTGGAAACACCATATATTTT. Amino acid sequence: CASSQDLTPRLSGPGNTIYF.

The CDR3 region has the DNA TGCAGTGCTTTCCACGAGATACTAGCGGGGGACGTCCAAGAGACCCAGTACTTC. It specifies CSAFHEILAGDVQETQYF. The V gene is TRBV20-1, the J gene TRBJ2-5, with 11 bases fitting TRBD2. V lost 5 bases and J lost 1; bases outside the gene matches: 15. This CDR3 spans 18 amino acids. The germline V gene has CDR1 DFQATT and CDR2 SNEGSKA (reference sequence).

Turning to this clonotype: Given a much more abundant clone one base away, this may be a read error. The chain recombines TRBV7-9 with TRBJ1-4; no reliable D call. From germline, CDR1 is SEHNR and CDR2 FQNEAQ (reference sequence). The CDR3 is made up of 13 amino acids. Trimming took off 7 bases at V and 7 bases at J, with 13 bases between the two ends. This chain's CDR3 is CASIFQESEKLFF. The CDR3 bases are TGTGCCAGCATCTTCCAGGAGAGTGAAAAACTGTTTTTT.

The sample holds a few counts of this clonotype. The chain links TRBV29-1 to TRBJ1-2; D gene unclear. Germline-derived CDR1 and CDR2 are SQVTM and ANQGSEA. This CDR3 region has 12 residues. The germline V and J ends were trimmed by 4 bases and 10 bases, with 16 bases remaining between them. The CDR3, as DNA: TGCAGCGTTGTGGTAGGGTCGGTTGCCTACACCTTC. Residues: CSVVVGSVAYTF.

This chain joins TRBV10-3 and TRBJ2-1; 13 bases map to TRBD2. The J segment lost 7 bases and the V segment lost 0 bases, leaving 6 bases of the junction unmatched. The CDR3 runs 17 residues. Germline V gene sequence: CDR1 ENHRY, CDR2 SYGVKD. In DNA, the CDR3 is TGTGCCATCAGTGAGTCGACTAGCGGGGGGACTAGGAATGAGCAGTTCTTC. Translating gives CAISESTSGGTRNEQFF.

As concerns this clonotype: This may arise from a read error, as a much more abundant clone is one base away. V usage is TRBV28 and J usage is TRBJ2-7, with D uncertain. The CDR3 has 14 residues. Germline values: CDR1 MDHEN, CDR2 SYDVKM. The V and J ends lost 2 bases and 6 bases respectively, with 14 bases between them. CDR3 loop: CASSLMQPSSEQYF. CDR3 sequence (DNA): TGTGCCAGCAGTTTAATGCAGCCCTCGTCCGAGCAGTACTTC.

The chain has TRBV19 and TRBJ2-3; D is perhaps TRBD2 (5 bases). The ends were cut back, 6 bases at V and 2 bases at J, with 15 bases in the middle. This CDR3 comprises 15 residues. Looked up from germline, CDR1 is LNHDA and CDR2 is SQIVND (reference sequence). The CDR3 loop reads CASRPRLASTDTQYF. In nucleotides, the CDR3 is TGTGCCAGTAGACCCCGGCTAGCTTCCACAGATACGCAGTATTTT.

This clonotype was seen repeatedly, ten times or more. This chain connects TRBV6-5 to TRBJ2-3; 14 nucleotides match TRBD2. V gave up 5 bases and J gave up 2 bases; unmatched junction bases: 9. Germline values: CDR1 MNHEY, CDR2 SVGAGI. The CDR3 covers 18 residues. The CDR3 bases are TGTGCCAGCAGTCAAGGGACTAGCGGGAGAATAGACACAGATACGCAGTATTTT. Translation: CASSQGTSGRIDTDTQYF.

About this clonotype itself: This may be a read error: a much more frequent sequence differs by one nucleotide. Because the CDR3's place on the DNA is in doubt, the DNA is left out and the CDR3 is given as listed by TCRdb. The chain employs TRBV7-9 and TRBJ2-1; the table assigns TRBD2, which was not confirmed against the DNA. The CDR3 sequence runs 20 residues, both termini included. Germline values: CDR1 SEHNR, CDR2 FQNEAQ (reference sequence). The CDR3 here is CASSKGVVAGGTSSYNERFF.

This clonotype was seen repeatedly, ten times or more. V gene TRBV4-3 combines with J gene TRBJ1-2, with D unclear. CDR3 length: 13 amino acids. Germline-derived CDR1 and CDR2 are LGHNA and YSLEER. The V end was cut by 2 bases, the J end by 5 bases, with 9 bases between. CDR3 protein: CASSQTTSYGYTF. CDR3 in DNA: TGCGCCAGCAGCCAAACCACTTCATATGGCTACACCTTC.

This rearrangement joins TRBV4-1 to TRBJ2-1; the D gene is possibly TRBD2 (5 bases). V was trimmed by 1 base and J by 6 bases, leaving 13 bases between them. This CDR3 has 15 residues. Germline V gives CDR1 MGHRA, CDR2 YSYEKL. In DNA form, the CDR3 reads TGCGCCAGCAGCCAAGGGACTGATATCCTCAATGAGCAGTTCTTC. Its translation: CASSQGTDILNEQFF.

Many counts were recorded for this clonotype. The chain combines TRBV27 with TRBJ1-1, with TRBD1 as a possible D gene (5 bases). Trimming took 2 bases from V and 5 from J, leaving 15 bases between them. Per germline, CDR1 MNHEY and CDR2 SMNVEV (reference sequence). The CDR3 sequence is 15 residues long. CDR3 in amino acids: CASSLTPFGTTEAFF. The CDR3 coding sequence is TGTGCCAGCAGTTTAACCCCCTTCGGGACGACTGAAGCTTTCTTT.

This clonotype showed up just a few times. The chain joins TRBV12-3 or TRBV12-4 to TRBJ1-4; D perhaps matches TRBD1 (6 bases). Trimming shortened V by 6 bases and J by 4 bases, and 18 bases separated the two germline ends. The CDR3 extends over 16 amino acids. Here the CDR3 DNA reads TGTGCCAGCAGGCCTCCTCAGGGGAATTTTAATGAAAAACTGTTTTTT. It translates to CASRPPQGNFNEKLFF.

This clonotype was counted ten times or more. The genes are TRBV6-2 or TRBV6-3 and TRBJ2-3; D is uncertain. The CDR3 loop spans 15 amino acids. Germline lookup yields CDR1 MNHEY and CDR2 SVGEGT. Trimming pared 7 bases from V and 3 bases from J, leaving 17 bases between. The CDR3 DNA reads TGTGCCAGCATTCAAAACGGGCTTGTAACAGATACGCAGTATTTT. Amino acids: CASIQNGLVTDTQYF.

This clonotype was found many times. The chain couples TRBV23-1 to TRBJ2-7; weak D call: TRBD2 (5 bases). TRBV23-1 is assigned to the ORF class and has an uncertain function. V lost 4 bases to trimming and J lost 3 bases, with 13 bases between them. CDR3 length: 14 residues. CDR3 in amino acids: CASSPRRTSYEQYF. CDR3 nucleotides: TGCGCCAGCAGTCCTCGGAGAACTAGCTACGAGCAGTACTTC.

A word on this clonotype: This may stem from a read error, because a much larger clone lies one nucleotide away. V and J are TRBV5-1 and TRBJ2-7; no definite D call. Germline loops: CDR1 SGHRS, CDR2 YFSETQ. V lost 1 base and J 5 bases, leaving 10 bases between the germline ends. The CDR3 contains 13 residues. CDR3 bases: TGCGCCAGCAGCTTGCAGGCAAACCACGAGCAGTACTTC. This translates into CASSLQANHEQYF.

This clonotype has a count of ten or more. This chain joins TRBV6-5 and TRBJ1-4; D is undetermined. The CDR3 is 13 amino acids. CDR1 is MNHEY and CDR2 is SVGAGI in the germline V gene. V shed 5 bases and J shed 6 bases, with 10 bases lying between them. The CDR3 region has the DNA TGTGCCAGCAGTGATGTTGGTTATGAAAAACTGTTTTTT. Translation: CASSDVGYEKLFF.

This clonotype was detected many times. The chain is built from TRBV4-1 and TRBJ1-3, with D perhaps TRBD1 (6 bases). CDR1 is MGHRA, CDR2 YSYEKL, per germline. Between the trimmed V and J ends, which lost 1 base and 0 bases, there was a span of 7 bases. The CDR3 contains 15 residues. CDR3 sequence (DNA): TGCGCCAGCAGCCAAGCGGACAGCTCTGGAAACACCATATATTTT. Protein sequence: CASSQADSSGNTIYF.

The genes are TRBV10-3 and TRBJ2-3; either TRBD1 or TRBD2 may supply D (5 bases each). Germline V lookup: CDR1 ENHRY, CDR2 SYGVKD. The length of the CDR3 is 18 residues. Between the trimmed V and J ends, which lost 4 bases and 0 bases, there was a span of 20 bases. In DNA, the CDR3 is TGTGCCATCAGTGGGCCCTCTCCGGGGCCCACTAGCACAGATACGCAGTATTTT. Its protein is CAISGPSPGPTSTDTQYF.

This clonotype was picked up many times. V usage is TRBV27 and J usage is TRBJ1-1, with D hard to call. This CDR3 is built from 14 residues. Germline V lookup: CDR1 MNHEY, CDR2 SMNVEV (reference sequence). Trimming left V 5 bases short and J 1 base short, with 11 bases between. The CDR3 spells CASSPITRNTEAFF. The CDR3 coding sequence is TGTGCCAGCAGTCCGATTACTAGGAACACTGAAGCTTTCTTT.

This clonotype was counted ten times or more. This sequence joins TRBV12-3 or TRBV12-4 and TRBJ1-2; D perhaps matches TRBD1 (5 bases). The CDR3 runs 14 residues. The germline V and J ends were trimmed by 3 bases and 2 bases, with 10 bases remaining between them. CDR3 bases: TGTGCCAGCAGTTTTTGGGGGTTGAACTATGGCTACACCTTC. It yields the protein CASSFWGLNYGYTF.

This clonotype was counted at least ten times. The gene calls are TRBV4-1 and TRBJ1-1; weak D call: TRBD1 (6 bases). Deletions cut 1 base from V and 4 bases from J, with 7 bases between. This CDR3 is built from 13 residues. CDR1 is MGHRA and CDR2 is YSYEKL in the germline V gene. CDR3 protein: CASSQGQATEAFF. The CDR3, as DNA: TGCGCCAGCAGCCAAGGACAGGCCACTGAAGCTTTCTTT.

This clonotype was picked up many times. This chain connects TRBV19 to TRBJ1-3; D unclear. CDR1 and CDR2 (germline): LNHDA, SQIVND (reference sequence). V was pared by 3 bases and J by 3 bases, with 9 bases between. The CDR3 is 14 amino acids. The DNA of the CDR3 is TGTGCCAGTAGTATTCCGACGGTTGGAAACACCATATATTTT. It codes for CASSIPTVGNTIYF.

Only one count was recorded for this clonotype. A read error may be the cause here, since a much bigger clone is one base away. The CDR3 ends on some other residue instead of the conserved phenylalanine or tryptophan, so this is likely a read error. This sequence joins TRBV6-5 and TRBJ2-6; unclear D gene. CDR3 length equals 17 residues. V was shortened by 0 bases and J by 0 bases, with 9 bases between the two germline ends. Germline V gives CDR1 MNHEY, CDR2 SVGAGI. CDR3 residues: CASSYSYSSSGANVLTS. In DNA form, the CDR3 reads TGTGCCAGCAGTTACTCGTACTCCAGCTCTGGGGCCAACGTCCTGACTTCC.